The clone carrying this TCR beta chain was detected once. Trimming cost V 1 base and J 6 bases, with 10 bases left between them. Germline lookup yields CDR1 MGHRA and CDR2 YSYEKL. The CDR3 is 14 residues long. The data belong to a study of metastatic and nonmetastatic thyroid tumors. TCRdb reprocessed the PCR reads using MiXCR. Among about 41,000 clones listed, 20% to 25% were seen once. Among the patients, none had received any treatment before thyroid surgery. This chain connects TRBV4-1 to TRBJ2-1; no definite D call. Sequencing was carried out using tumor tissue. This TCR was sampled from a female donor with papillary thyroid cancer or a benign thyroid nodule (not recorded which). Some clones in this sample may be carry-over from other donors' samples. The chain's CDR3 is CASSQGDNFNEQFF. CDR3 DNA: TGCGCCAGCAGCCAAGGTGACAACTTCAATGAGCAGTTCTTC.